A selection of T cell receptor beta chains follows, all from one sample in a study of blood T cell repertoires in COVID-19. Profiling relied on immunoSEQ multiplex PCR, and the TCRdb table lists in-frame clones only, not all of them. The repertoire holds roughly 100,000 clones, roughly 80% seen once, with about 9% in the top ten. Sequencing was carried out using peripheral blood. Source of these receptors: a man aged 60 to 69 with active or convalescent COVID-19. CDR3s include the opening cysteine and the closing phenylalanine or tryptophan. A D gene is named only where the DNA matches it firmly. A row's size may be missing; if present it is once, few, many or a size class.

j_gene,d_gene,v_gene,abundance,CDR3aa,CDR3nt
TRBJ2-7,TRBD2,TRBV19,once,CASSPQLASGRQYF,TGTGCCAGTAGTCCCCAGTTGGCTAGCGGGAGGCAGTACTTC
TRBJ2-1,TRBD2,TRBV6-2/TRBV6-3,few,CASSSQREGFYNEQFF,TGTGCCAGCAGTTCCCAGCGGGAGGGGTTCTACAATGAGCAGTTCTTC
TRBJ2-1,NA,TRBV14,NA,CASSQGRLQGFNEQFF,TGTGCCAGCAGCCAAGGTAGGCTCCAGGGTTTCAATGAGCAGTTCTTC
TRBJ2-7,NA,TRBV30,NA,CAWASGRQQYF,TGTGCCTGGGCCTCAGGGAGGCAGCAGTACTTC
TRBJ1-1,TRBD1,TRBV6-2/TRBV6-3,NA,CASSARQGNTEAFF,TGTGCCAGCAGTGCCCGACAGGGAAACACTGAAGCTTTCTTT
TRBJ2-5,TRBD1,TRBV5-1,NA,CASSPGQGTQYF,TGCGCCAGCAGCCCCGGACAGGGGACCCAGTACTTC
TRBJ1-2,NA,TRBV7-2,few,CASSPGQINYGYTF,TGTGCCAGCAGCCCTGGGCAGATAAACTATGGCTACACCTTC
TRBJ1-2,TRBD1,TRBV30,few,CAGQGAFYGYTF,TGTGCCGGACAGGGGGCTTTCTATGGCTACACCTTC
TRBJ1-5,NA,TRBV5-5,NA,CASSFGTLNGQPQHF,TGTGCCAGCAGCTTCGGGACTCTCAACGGGCAGCCCCAGCATTTT
TRBJ2-1,NA,TRBV5-5,NA,CASSLPGNEQFF,TGTGCCAGCAGCTTGCCGGGCAATGAGCAGTTCTTC
TRBJ2-3,NA,TRBV7-6,NA,CASSRRGGDTQYF,TGTGCCAGCAGTCGACGGGGAGGAGATACGCAGTATTTT
TRBJ2-7,TRBD1,TRBV11-2,once,CASSLGTALYEQYF,TGTGCCAGCAGCTTGGGGACAGCCCTCTACGAGCAGTACTTC
TRBJ2-4,TRBD1,TRBV19,NA,CASSILTGGWNIQYF,TGTGCCAGTAGTATTCTGACAGGGGGCTGGAACATTCAGTACTTC
TRBJ1-1,TRBD1,TRBV6-2/TRBV6-3,NA,CASSSRGRMAEAFF,TGTGCCAGCAGTTCGAGGGGGCGTATGGCTGAAGCTTTCTTT
TRBJ2-3,NA,TRBV5-4,NA,CASSLLLTDTQYF,TGTGCCAGCAGCTTACTACTCACAGATACGCAGTATTTT
TRBJ2-6,NA,TRBV6-2/TRBV6-3,NA,CASSQVRANVLTF,TGTGCCAGCAGTCAGGTCAGGGCCAACGTCCTGACTTTC
TRBJ1-4,TRBD1,TRBV5-1,NA,CASRHTAGTVEKLFF,TGCGCCAGCAGACACACAGCCGGGACAGTCGAAAAACTGTTTTTT
TRBJ2-1,TRBD2,TRBV5-1,once,CASSPSSGSAQEQFF,TGCGCCAGCAGCCCGTCTAGCGGGAGCGCCCAAGAGCAGTTCTTC
TRBJ2-7,TRBD2,TRBV6-5,many,CASSYTSGPKREQYF,TGTGCCAGCAGTTACACTAGCGGTCCTAAGAGGGAGCAGTACTTC
TRBJ1-2,NA,TRBV19,NA,CASSIEAGAGYTF,TGTGCCAGTAGTATTGAGGCAGGGGCTGGCTACACCTTC
TRBJ1-1,NA,TRBV19,NA,CASSIASGNTEAFF,TGTGCCAGTAGTATCGCCAGTGGGAACACTGAAGCTTTCTTT
TRBJ1-6,TRBD1,TRBV7-9,NA,CASSLVRQGYNSPLHF,TGTGCCAGCAGCTTAGTCCGACAGGGTTATAATTCACCCCTCCACTTT
TRBJ1-6,NA,TRBV25-1,NA,CASSEGGFAARGSPLHF,TGTGCCAGCAGTGAGGGAGGCTTTGCGGCACGAGGTTCACCCCTCCACTTT
TRBJ2-1,NA,TRBV28,NA,CASRLQISGNEQFF,TGTGCCAGCAGGTTACAGATATCGGGCAATGAGCAGTTCTTC
TRBJ2-2,TRBD2,TRBV27,NA,CASSLALAGVNTGELFF,TGTGCCAGCAGTTTGGCCCTAGCGGGAGTTAACACCGGGGAGCTGTTTTTT
TRBJ2-7,NA,TRBV20-1,NA,CSACEGTSITYEQYF,TGCAGTGCTTGTGAAGGGACATCGATAACCTACGAGCAGTACTTC
TRBJ2-2,TRBD1,TRBV10-3,NA,CAISVGGQGVTGELFF,TGTGCCATCAGTGTGGGTGGACAGGGAGTCACCGGGGAGCTGTTTTTT
TRBJ1-2,NA,TRBV19,NA,CASSGQGYGYTF,TGTGCCAGTAGCGGCCAGGGGTATGGCTACACCTTC
TRBJ2-3,NA,TRBV7-9,NA,CASSLARGGSTDTQYF,TGTGCCAGCAGCTTAGCGCGCGGCGGTAGCACAGATACGCAGTATTTT
TRBJ2-7,TRBD2,TRBV3-1/TRBV3-2,NA,CASSQDFAGRGEQYF,TGTGCCAGCAGCCAAGATTTTGCCGGGAGGGGGGAGCAGTACTTC
TRBJ1-2,NA,TRBV28,NA,CASSLRTPNYGYTF,TGTGCCAGCAGTTTACGTACTCCAAACTATGGCTACACCTTC
TRBJ2-7,TRBD2,TRBV9,NA,CASSVGSGTSYEQYF,TGTGCCAGCAGCGTAGGCAGCGGGACCTCCTACGAGCAGTACTTC
TRBJ2-7,TRBD1,TRBV11-2,few,CASSPRQGASYEQYF,TGTGCCAGCAGCCCCCGACAGGGGGCCTCCTACGAGCAGTACTTC
TRBJ2-3,NA,TRBV5-1,few,CASSFAGFDTDTQYF,TGCGCCAGCAGCTTTGCAGGGTTTGATACAGATACGCAGTATTTT
TRBJ1-5,TRBD1,TRBV18,few,CASSLQGAGDNQPQHF,TGTGCCAGCTCACTACAGGGGGCGGGGGACAATCAGCCCCAGCATTTT
TRBJ1-1,TRBD1,TRBV23-1,NA,CASSQGGRAMNTEAFF,TGCGCCAGCAGCCAGGGGGGCAGGGCCATGAACACTGAAGCTTTCTTT
TRBJ1-4,NA,TRBV28,NA,CASSPARFSEKLFF,TGTGCCAGCAGTCCCGCTCGGTTTAGTGAAAAACTGTTTTTT
TRBJ2-7,NA,TRBV7-6,NA,CASSPGGNTYEQYF,TGTGCCAGCAGCCCCGGGGGTAATACCTACGAGCAGTACTTC
TRBJ2-2,TRBD1,TRBV6-1,NA,CASSEMGQANTGELFF,TGTGCCAGCAGTGAAATGGGACAGGCTAACACCGGGGAGCTGTTTTTT
TRBJ1-2,TRBD1,TRBV4-3,NA,CASSPDRAFYGYTF,TGCGCCAGCAGCCCTGACAGGGCTTTCTATGGCTACACCTTC
TRBJ2-3,NA,TRBV7-2,NA,CASSLINTDTQYF,TGTGCCAGCAGCTTAATCAACACAGATACGCAGTATTTT
TRBJ1-6,NA,TRBV5-1,NA,CASSLAGGARNSPLHF,TGCGCCAGCAGCTTGGCCGGAGGGGCACGAAATTCACCCCTCCACTTT
TRBJ2-2,NA,TRBV25-1,NA,CASSEYPQGHGTGELFF,TGTGCCAGCAGTGAATATCCCCAGGGCCACGGCACCGGGGAGCTGTTTTTT
TRBJ1-6,TRBD1,TRBV30,NA,CAWRTAGTGGSNSPLHF,TGTGCCTGGAGGACCGCCGGGACAGGGGGTTCTAATTCACCCCTCCACTTT
TRBJ1-2,NA,TRBV7-8,NA,CASSDRRASNYGYTF,TGTGCCAGCAGCGACAGGCGGGCTTCGAACTATGGCTACACCTTC
TRBJ1-5,TRBD1,TRBV5-1,NA,CASSSTGGGQPQHF,TGCGCCAGCAGCTCAACAGGGGGAGGTCAGCCCCAGCATTTT
TRBJ1-6,NA,TRBV6-4,NA,CASSERLTENSPLHF,TGTGCCAGCAGTGAAAGGCTAACGGAGAATTCACCCCTCCACTTT
TRBJ1-1,TRBD1,TRBV9,NA,CASSVTGRGTEAFF,TGTGCCAGCAGCGTGACAGGGCGGGGCACTGAAGCTTTCTTT
TRBJ2-3,TRBD1,TRBV5-1,once,CASTRDKGATDTQYF,TGCGCCAGCACCCGAGATAAGGGGGCCACAGATACGCAGTATTTT
TRBJ2-2,TRBD1,TRBV19,NA,CASRGTGITGELFF,TGTGCCAGTAGGGGGACAGGAATCACCGGGGAGCTGTTTTTT
TRBJ1-5,TRBD1,TRBV5-1,NA,CASSLGGTGLDQPQHF,TGCGCCAGCAGCTTGGGGGGGACAGGGTTAGATCAGCCCCAGCATTTT
TRBJ2-1,NA,TRBV6-2/TRBV6-3,NA,CASSYESAIPNEQFF,TGTGCCAGCAGTTATGAGTCCGCCATTCCGAATGAGCAGTTCTTC